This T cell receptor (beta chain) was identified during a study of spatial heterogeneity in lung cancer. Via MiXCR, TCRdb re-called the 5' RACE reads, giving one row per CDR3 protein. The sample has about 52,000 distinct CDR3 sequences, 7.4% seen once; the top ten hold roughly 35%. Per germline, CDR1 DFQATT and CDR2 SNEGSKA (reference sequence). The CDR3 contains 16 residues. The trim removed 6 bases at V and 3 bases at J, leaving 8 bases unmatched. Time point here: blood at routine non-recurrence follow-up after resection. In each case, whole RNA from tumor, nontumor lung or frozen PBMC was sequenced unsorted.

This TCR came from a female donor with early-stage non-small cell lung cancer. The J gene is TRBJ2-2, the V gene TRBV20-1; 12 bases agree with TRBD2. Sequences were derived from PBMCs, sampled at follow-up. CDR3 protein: CSANPLAGGHTGELFF. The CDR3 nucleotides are TGCAGTGCCAACCCACTAGCGGGGGGACACACCGGGGAGCTGTTTTTT.